Each of the 5 T cell receptor beta chains below was sequenced from the same sample in a study of T cells after yellow fever vaccination. TCRdb re-called the 5' RACE reads with MiXCR, one entry per CDR3 protein. The data hold about 320,000 distinct CDR3 sequences, with around 4.5% observed a single time. The sequenced sample was PBMCs, obtained 15 days after the yellow fever booster vaccination. These TCRs come from a man between 18 and 35 years old who received the YFV17D yellow fever vaccine.

This clonotype was counted at least ten times. The V gene is TRBV20-1, the J gene TRBJ2-7, with D possibly matching TRBD1 (6 bases). The V end was cut by 3 bases, the J end by 4 bases, with 16 bases between. The CDR3 contains 14 residues. The V gene's germline CDR1 is DFQATT and CDR2 SNEGSKA (reference sequence). The CDR3: CSARSWTAHYEQYF. The CDR3 bases are TGCAGTGCTAGGTCCTGGACAGCACATTACGAGCAGTACTTC.

This clonotype has a count of ten or more. The rearrangement links TRBV5-1 to TRBJ1-2; D not resolved. Germline loops: CDR1 SGHRS, CDR2 YFSETQ. CDR3 length: 12 amino acids. V was clipped by 0 bases and J by 2 bases, with 2 bases between them. CDR3 sequence (DNA): TGCGCCAGCAGCTTGGAAAACTATGGCTACACCTTC. It encodes CASSLENYGYTF.

This clonotype occurred many times. V is TRBV18 and J is TRBJ2-1; D possibly corresponds to TRBD2 (7 bases). The V and J ends lost 4 bases and 9 bases respectively, with 22 bases between them. The CDR3 length is 16 residues. Germline values: CDR1 KGHSH, CDR2 LQKENI. The DNA of the CDR3 is TGTGCCAGCTCACTCACATTCGGGGGGCCGACTTTTGAGCAGTTCTTC. It codes for CASSLTFGGPTFEQFF.

This clonotype was observed many times. The gene calls are TRBV7-8 and TRBJ2-2; D is unclear. Germline CDR1 and CDR2: SGHVS and FQNEAQ. CDR3 length equals 12 residues. Trimming left V 1 base short and J 5 bases short, with 2 bases between. This CDR3 reads CASSLVTGELFF. The CDR3 DNA reads TGTGCCAGCAGCTTAGTAACCGGGGAGCTGTTTTTT.

This clonotype was observed many times. The rearrangement links TRBV7-6 to TRBJ1-3, with no clear D. V gave up 0 bases and J gave up 0 bases, with 3 bases separating them. CDR1 and CDR2 from the germline V gene are SGHVS and FNYEAQ. The CDR3 is made up of 14 amino acids. CDR3 sequence (DNA): TGTGCCAGCAGCTTAGCACTCTCTGGAAACACCATATATTTT. Its protein is CASSLALSGNTIYF.